This T cell receptor (beta chain) was retrieved from a study of T cell responses to AZD1222 COVID-19 vaccine. As regards this clone: Its antigen remains unknown.

CDR3 length: 14 amino acids. Germline V CDR1 and CDR2: MRHNA, SNTAGT. The V and J ends lost 4 bases and 0 bases respectively, with 10 bases between them. Study-level results: The donor cohort was predominantly white British with a female majority, and clonal diversity may have been underestimated.

Measured with immunoSEQ multiplex PCR; TCRdb has only the in-frame clones, and not every one. The sample carries 130,000 or so clones, 86% recorded once. V usage is TRBV6-4 and J usage is TRBJ2-7; the D gene is possibly TRBD2 (5 bases). The TCR originated in an adult in good health. Here the sequenced sample was peripheral blood, taken on day 0 of AZD1222 vaccination. The CDR3 sequence is CASSAPRGSYEQYF. CDR3 sequence (DNA): TGTGCCAGCAGTGCCCCCCGGGGCTCCTACGAGCAGTACTTC.